This entry lists 23 T cell receptor beta chains sequenced from one sample in a study of regulatory T cells in long-lasting Graves disease. Assembly of TCR beta libraries relied on iRepertoire HTBI primers together with Arm-PCR of CDR3 regions. TCRdb redid the calling of the multiplex PCR reads with MiXCR, one entry per CDR3 protein. Of some 370,000 distinct CDR3 sequences detected, about 12% appear once; the ten largest clones hold approximately 19%. Noted time point: newly diagnosed GD, antithyroid drugs for less than 3 months. PBMC-derived RNA was used for the TCR library. These data are also associated with another study on T cells in Graves' hyperthyroidism and ophthalmopathy.

The input for sequencing was peripheral blood mononuclear cells (PBMCs), taken at new diagnosis, from a patient treated with antithyroid drugs. The receptors were gathered from a woman aged 18-29 years with Graves disease.

This clonotype was seen a few times. The chain uses TRBV19 and TRBJ2-3; 8 bases align to TRBD1. Germline lookup yields CDR1 LNHDA and CDR2 SQIVND (reference sequence). V shed 8 bases, J shed 4 bases, and the junction held 5 bases outside the gene matches. The CDR3 is made up of 13 amino acids. In nucleotides, the CDR3 is TGTGCCAGTTTAGGACAGGGAGCAGATACGCAGTATTTT. It yields the protein CASLGQGADTQYF.

The chain recombines TRBV10-3 with TRBJ1-2; D gene ambiguous. The germline V gene encodes CDR1 ENHRY and CDR2 SYGVKD. CDR3 length: 17 amino acids. V was shortened by 3 bases and J by 0 bases, with 17 bases between the two germline ends. CDR3 protein: CAISDTGRLPPNYGYTF. The CDR3, as DNA: TGTGCCATCAGTGACACCGGACGGCTACCTCCTAACTATGGCTACACCTTC.

This clonotype was detected many times. This chain joins TRBV13 and TRBJ2-3; weak D call: TRBD2 (6 bases). Germline loops: CDR1 PRHDT, CDR2 FYEKMQ (reference sequence). This CDR3 has 16 amino acids. The V end lost 5 bases, the J end lost 2 bases, and 17 bases lay between the germline ends. CDR3 DNA sequence: TGTGCCAGCAGCGGACCTCGGGACTCATCCACAGATACGCAGTATTTT. Its protein is CASSGPRDSSTDTQYF.

The table lists this clonotype with many counts. The rearrangement links TRBV11-2 to TRBJ2-4; 7 bases match TRBD1. Germline V gives CDR1 SGHAT, CDR2 FQNNGV. With 5 bases clipped from V and 8 bases from J, the junction kept 3 bases outside the gene matches. The CDR3 runs 12 residues. CDR3 coding DNA: TGTGCCAGCAGCCGACAGGGAGACATTCAGTACTTC. Translation: CASSRQGDIQYF. The entire variable domain, with the rest obtained from reference TRBV11-2 and TRBJ2-4, is as follows: EAGVAQSPRYKIIEKRQSVAFWCNPISGHATLYWYQQILGQGPKLLIQFQNNGVVDDSQLPKDRFSAERLKGVDSTLKIQPAKLEDSAVYLCASSRQGDIQYFGAGTRLSVL.

This clonotype occurred many times. The V and J genes are TRBV13 and TRBJ1-2, with 8 bases identical to TRBD1. The CDR3 consists of 15 residues. Looked up from germline, CDR1 is PRHDT and CDR2 is FYEKMQ (reference sequence). J lost 10 bases, V lost 0 bases, and 10 bases had no gene match. The CDR3 here is CASSLGHQTGVIYTF. CDR3 bases: TGTGCCAGCAGCTTAGGCCATCAGACAGGGGTAATCTACACCTTC.

This clonotype was counted only a few times. This chain joins TRBV4-1 and TRBJ1-2; the match to TRBD1 covers 8 bases. The V gene end was trimmed by 0 bases and the J gene end by 4 bases; junction bases not matched to a gene: 4. CDR1 and CDR2 (germline): MGHRA, YSYEKL. The length of the CDR3 is 15 residues. CDR3: CASSQDSRGLYGYTF. In nucleotides, the CDR3 is TGCGCCAGCAGCCAAGACTCCAGGGGGCTCTATGGCTACACCTTC.

V and J are TRBV14 and TRBJ2-7, with 9 positions matching TRBD2. This CDR3 has 20 residues. CDR1 and CDR2 from the germline V gene are SGHDN and FVKESK. Unmatched junction bases numbered 16, after V lost 1 base and J lost 0 bases. The CDR3 region is CASSQGGRLFSSGSSYEQYF. The CDR3 DNA reads TGTGCCAGCAGCCAAGGGGGGCGCCTTTTTAGTAGCGGGAGCTCCTACGAGCAGTACTTC. The full variable domain, its missing parts supplied by reference TRBV14 and TRBJ2-7, is EAGVTQFPSHSVIEKGQTVTLRCDPISGHDNLYWYRRVMGKEIKFLLHFVKESKQDESGMPNNRFLAERTGGTYSTLKVQPAELEDSGVYFCASSQGGRLFSSGSSYEQYFGPGTRLTVT.

Only a few counts were recorded for this clonotype. In DNA form, the CDR3 reads TGTGCCAGCAGCCAAGATGGGCGGACAGGGGGACTCTATGGCTACACCTTC. This translates into CASSQDGRTGGLYGYTF. The rearrangement links TRBV3-1 to TRBJ1-2; TRBD1 agrees at 10 bases. CDR1 and CDR2 from the germline V gene are LGHDT and YNNKEL (reference sequence). Trimming removed 0 bases from V and 4 bases from J; junction bases left unmatched: 8. The CDR3 sequence is 17 residues long.

This clonotype was seen a handful of times. This chain joins TRBV29-1 and TRBJ2-3, with D possibly matching TRBD2 (5 bases). Trimming cost V 2 bases and J 4 bases, with 22 bases left between them. The V gene's germline CDR1 is SQVTM and CDR2 ANQGSEA. The CDR3 is made up of 17 amino acids. CDR3 DNA: TGCAGCGTTGAATGGTCTAGCCGACGACGCTTCCCAGATACGCAGTATTTT. It translates to CSVEWSSRRRFPDTQYF.

This clonotype has ten or more counts. This chain links TRBV7-9 with TRBJ1-6, with D hard to call. Trimming took 4 bases from V and 0 from J, leaving 10 bases between them. This CDR3 spans 16 amino acids. Germline V gene sequence: CDR1 SEHNR, CDR2 FQNEAQ (reference sequence). This chain's CDR3 is CASSSGVSSYNSPLHF. As DNA, the CDR3 is TGTGCCAGCAGCTCGGGTGTTAGCTCCTATAATTCACCCCTCCACTTT.

Concerning this clonotype itself: This may be a read error: a much more frequent sequence differs by one nucleotide. This chain uses TRBV20-1 with TRBJ2-5; D ambiguous. CDR1 is DFQATT, CDR2 SNEGSKA, per germline (reference sequence). V gave up 0 bases and J gave up 3 bases, with 8 bases separating them. The CDR3 consists of 13 residues. The CDR3: CSARDHEEETQYF. The CDR3 region has the DNA TGCAGTGCTAGAGATCATGAAGAAGAGACCCAGTACTTC.

A few counts support this clonotype. The V and J genes are TRBV10-2 and TRBJ2-7; 7 bases agree with TRBD2. Trimming cost V 7 bases and J 1 base; bases outside gene matches: 7. This CDR3 spans 14 amino acids. Germline values: CDR1 WSHSY, CDR2 SAAADI. The CDR3 nucleotides are TGCGCCAGCAAGTCCCTAGCGGAGTCCTACGAGCAGTACTTC. Protein: CASKSLAESYEQYF.

This clonotype has ten or more counts. The rearrangement joins TRBV11-2 to TRBJ1-5; tentative D call: TRBD1 (5 bases). Trimming cost V 1 base and J 5 bases, with 6 bases left between them. The CDR3 has 13 residues. Germline-derived CDR1 and CDR2 are SGHAT and FQNNGV. The CDR3 loop is CASSLGQYQPQHF. CDR3 DNA: TGTGCCAGCAGCTTAGGACAGTATCAGCCCCAGCATTTT.

This clonotype was observed many times. The chain carries TRBV20-1 and TRBJ2-1; 11 bases match TRBD1. V shed 0 bases, J shed 6 bases, and the junction held 10 bases outside the gene matches. This CDR3 spans 17 amino acids. The V gene's germline CDR1 is DFQATT and CDR2 SNEGSKA (reference sequence). The CDR3 coding sequence is TGCAGTGCTAGAGAAACTGGACAGGGGGCTGTTATCAATGAGCAGTTCTTC. This sequence encodes CSARETGQGAVINEQFF.

This chain uses TRBV7-9 with TRBJ1-2; D is ambiguous. The germline V gene encodes CDR1 SEHNR and CDR2 FQNEAQ (reference sequence). The CDR3 is made up of 13 amino acids. Between the trimmed V and J ends, which lost 5 bases and 6 bases, there was a span of 13 bases. This CDR3 is CASSHFWVDGYTF. CDR3 in DNA: TGTGCCAGCAGCCACTTCTGGGTTGATGGCTACACCTTC.

In its sample, this clonotype was seen many times. This chain joins TRBV6-5 and TRBJ1-4; D not certain. V shed 4 bases and J shed 8 bases, with 14 bases lying between them. The germline CDR1 and CDR2 sequences are MNHEY and SVGAGI. The CDR3 runs 14 residues. Written as DNA, the CDR3 is TGTGCCAGCAGTTCCAGCGGAAGGCGCGAAAAACTGTTTTTT. It yields the protein CASSSSGRREKLFF.

This chain uses TRBV29-1 with TRBJ2-2; weak D call: TRBD1 (6 bases). This CDR3 contains 12 residues. CDR1 and CDR2 from the germline V gene are SQVTM and ANQGSEA. Between the trimmed V and J ends, which lost 7 bases and 8 bases, there was a span of 14 bases. CDR3 nucleotides: TGCAGCGCCGATCCAGGGGTTGGGGAGCTGTTTTTT. Its translation is CSADPGVGELFF.

This clonotype showed up just a few times. V gene TRBV24-1 combines with J gene TRBJ2-1; D remains unclear. Trimming stripped 4 bases from V and 4 bases from J, with 4 bases between. Germline CDR1 reads KGHDR; CDR2 reads SFDVKD. The CDR3 totals 12 residues. The CDR3 DNA reads TGTGCCACCAGTGACAGATACAATGAGCAGTTCTTC. It yields the protein CATSDRYNEQFF.

V gene TRBV20-1 combines with J gene TRBJ1-6; TRBD1 aligns across 7 bases. The CDR3 consists of 13 residues. The trim removed 5 bases at V and 9 bases at J, leaving 7 bases unmatched. Per the germline V gene, CDR1 is DFQATT and CDR2 is SNEGSKA (reference sequence). The CDR3 loop is CSASGQPRSPLHF. The CDR3 DNA is TGCAGTGCTTCGGGACAGCCGCGTTCACCCCTCCACTTT.

This clonotype was detected many times. J is TRBJ2-7 and V is TRBV5-5; D perhaps matches TRBD1 (5 bases). The V end was cut by 4 bases, the J end by 3 bases, with 20 bases between. The CDR3 extends over 16 amino acids. The germline CDR1 and CDR2 sequences are SGHKS and YYEKEE (reference sequence). CDR3 nucleotides: TGTGCCAGCAGCCCCCCTGGGGCAGTATACATCTACGAGCAGTACGTC. It translates to CASSPPGAVYIYEQYV.

This clonotype was counted ten times or more. V usage is TRBV6-5 and J usage is TRBJ2-4, with TRBD1 matching 8 bases. V was pared by 1 base and J by 16 bases, with 6 bases of the junction left unmatched. Germline CDR1 is MNHEY and CDR2 is SVGAGI. This CDR3 is built from 12 residues. The DNA for the CDR3 is TGTGCCAGCAGTTACTTGGGGACAGGTTCTTACTTC. Translated: CASSYLGTGSYF.

V gene TRBV2 combines with J gene TRBJ2-6, with D uncertain. Germline CDR1 is SNHLY and CDR2 is FYNNEI. Trimming stripped 3 bases from V and 3 bases from J, with 9 bases between. The CDR3 sequence is 15 residues long. DNA of the CDR3: TGTGCCAGCAGTGATCTGATAGGTGGGGCCAACGTCCTGACTTTC. It encodes CASSDLIGGANVLTF.

The chain employs TRBV20-1 and TRBJ2-1; 15 bases are shared with TRBD2. Germline loops: CDR1 DFQATT, CDR2 SNEGSKA (reference sequence). This CDR3 is 18 amino acids long. J was trimmed by 0 bases and V by 1 base; bases with no gene match: 4. The CDR3: CSARVGLAGGHSYNEQFF. The CDR3, as DNA: TGCAGTGCTAGAGTCGGACTAGCGGGGGGGCACTCCTACAATGAGCAGTTCTTC.